Below are 12 T cell receptor beta chains sequenced from a single sample in a study of esophageal squamous cell carcinoma under preoperative chemotherapy. TCRdb re-analysed the PCR reads in MiXCR, keeping a single row per CDR3 protein. Among some 11,000 distinct CDR3 sequences listed, roughly 59% were seen once. Indicated time point: after preoperative PTX-NDP chemotherapy. Sampling took place from a patient given preoperative chemotherapy. The receptors originated from a human donor with esophageal squamous cell carcinoma. The donor label of this sample is uncertain.

This chain connects TRBV27 to TRBJ2-2; weak D call: TRBD2 (5 bases). Germline CDR1 and CDR2: MNHEY and SMNVEV (reference sequence). Trimming left V 3 bases short and J 0 bases short, with 11 bases between. The CDR3 contains 16 residues. CDR3 nucleotide sequence: TGTGCCAGCAGTTTTCAGGACTCCGCGAACACCGGGGAGCTGTTTTTT. Translated: CASSFQDSANTGELFF.

The chain employs TRBV10-3 and TRBJ2-3, with D perhaps TRBD1 (6 bases). This CDR3 region has 12 residues. V lost 10 bases, J lost 11 bases, and 19 bases lay in between. CDR1 is ENHRY and CDR2 is SYGVKD in the germline V gene. CDR3 protein: CANRASTDEQYF. DNA for the CDR3: TGTGCCAACAGGGCTAGCACAGATGAGCAGTATTTT.

The chain couples TRBV11-3 to TRBJ2-1; D possibly matches TRBD1 or TRBD2 (6 bases each). This CDR3 comprises 21 residues. Trimming removed 1 base from V and 13 bases from J, with 38 bases in between. Germline CDR1 and CDR2: SGHNT and YENEEA. The CDR3 DNA follows: TGTGCCAGCAGCTTAGCTGGGGGGCGCCCCCTTGGAGCCTTAGCCAAAAACATTCAGTTCTTC. Its protein is CASSLAGGRPLGALAKNIQFF.

This chain joins TRBV6-1 and TRBJ2-4, with D possibly being TRBD1 (5 bases). The CDR3 has 16 amino acids. The germline V gene encodes CDR1 MNHNS and CDR2 SASEGT. V lost 6 bases to trimming and J lost 1 base, with 16 bases between them. Here the CDR3 reads CASRVLGLCAKNIQYF. CDR3 nucleotide sequence: TGTGCCAGCAGAGTCCTGGGGCTGTGTGCCAAAAACATTCAGTACTTC.

In its sample, this clonotype is medium-sized. The V call is TRBV6-1, the J call TRBJ2-1; 11 bases line up with TRBD2. V was pared by 6 bases and J by 7 bases, with 8 bases of the junction left unmatched. CDR1 MNHNS and CDR2 SASEGT come from the germline V gene. This CDR3 is 15 amino acids long. The CDR3 sequence: CASRETSGIGNEQFF. CDR3 coding DNA: TGTGCCAGCAGGGAGACTAGCGGGATAGGGAATGAGCAGTTCTTC.

J is TRBJ1-1 and V is TRBV6-2 or TRBV6-3; 7 bases are a match to TRBD1. Trimming at V came to 1 base and at J to 0 bases, leaving 2 bases not matched to a gene. The V gene's germline CDR1 is MNHEY and CDR2 SVGEGT. CDR3 size: 15 residues. The chain's CDR3 is CASSYLGTVNTEAFF. CDR3 DNA: TGTGCCAGCAGTTACTTGGGGACAGTGAACACTGAAGCTTTCTTT.

The rearrangement joins TRBV6-1 to TRBJ1-5; the D gene is possibly TRBD1 (5 bases). Germline values: CDR1 MNHNS, CDR2 SASEGT. V lost 2 bases and J 1 base, leaving 12 bases between the germline ends. The CDR3 is 16 residues long. The CDR3 sequence is CASSERQGGSNQPQHF. The CDR3 DNA follows: TGTGCCAGCAGTGAACGCCAGGGTGGGAGCAATCAGCCCCAGCATTTT.

This clonotype is labeled medium-sized. The chain uses TRBV7-2 and TRBJ2-3; either TRBD1 or TRBD2 may fit D (5 bases each). The CDR3 totals 19 residues. The germline V and J ends were trimmed by 4 bases and 6 bases, with 29 bases remaining between them. In germline, CDR1 is SGHTA, CDR2 FQGNSA. The CDR3 DNA follows: TGTGCCAGCAGCTCTCCGTCGGTGGGACGAGGGCTAGTCAGCGATACGCAGTATTTT. Residues: CASSSPSVGRGLVSDTQYF. The full variable domain, rest sourced from reference TRBV7-2 and TRBJ2-3, is GAGVSQSPSNKVTEKGKDVELRCDPISGHTALYWYRQSLGQGLEFLIYFQGNSAPDKSGLPSDRFSAERTGGSVSTLTIQRTQQEDSAVYLCASSSPSVGRGLVSDTQYFGPGTRLTVL.

The chain links TRBV11-3 to TRBJ2-7, with 9 bases fitting TRBD2. Matching the DNA end better, TRBJ2-1 makes the J call doubtful. This CDR3 has 15 amino acids. Germline loops: CDR1 SGHNT, CDR2 YENEEA. This chain's CDR3 is CASSRGLASYNEQFF. For the CDR3, the DNA is TGTGCCAGCAGCCGGGGACTAGCATCTTACAATGAGCAGTTCTTC.

The genes are TRBV7-8 and TRBJ2-1; TRBD2 agrees at 7 bases. The CDR3 contains 14 residues. After removal of 6 bases from V and 3 bases from J, the junction contained 5 bases not matched to a gene. CDR1 is SGHVS, CDR2 FQNEAQ, per germline. The CDR3 nucleotides read TGTGCCAGCAGTCGGACTAGATACTACAATGAGCAGTTCTTC. The encoded protein is CASSRTRYYNEQFF.

About this clonotype itself: The limits of the CDR3 on the DNA are not certain, so only TCRdb's listed CDR3 is given. The chain couples TRBV6-1 to TRBJ2-1. CDR1 and CDR2 (germline): MNHNS, SASEGT. The CDR3 region is 12 residues in length, termini included. The CDR3 loop reads CASCASSNELFF.

For this clonotype: Relative to the germline gene, one junction end is altered; a read error may explain this. The rearrangement joins TRBV7-8 to TRBJ2-2; D possibly uses TRBD1 or TRBD2 (5 bases each). The CDR3 runs 14 residues. From germline, CDR1 is SGHVS and CDR2 FQNEAQ. As DNA, the CDR3 is TGTGCCAGCAGCCCCGCTGCGAGCACCGGGGCGCTGTATTTT. Protein product: CASSPAASTGALYF.